Presented here are 18 T cell receptor beta chains from one specimen sequenced in a study of blood T cell repertoires in COVID-19. Some clones are missing from TCRdb's copy, which holds only in-frame ones; the method was immunoSEQ multiplex PCR. The repertoire holds some 320,000 clones, with about 88% as singletons. The source material was PBMCs or T cells enriched from blood (not recorded which). The source of these receptors is a man in his sixties who had recovered from COVID-19.

CDR3 nucleotide sequence: TGCAGCGTTGCACTAGCGGGAACCTACGAGCAGTACTTC. Translated: CSVALAGTYEQYF. V is TRBV29-1 and J is TRBJ2-7; 10 bases fit TRBD2. The V segment lost 4 bases and the J segment 2 bases; nucleotides outside the gene matches: 2. The germline V gene encodes CDR1 SQVTM and CDR2 ANQGSEA. The CDR3 has 13 residues.

Concerning this clone: Other DNA sequences from this sample encode an identical CDR3 as well. V is TRBV9 and J is TRBJ1-6; D uncertain. The CDR3 is made up of 14 amino acids. Trimming left V 0 bases short and J 5 bases short, with 6 bases between. Germline-derived CDR1 and CDR2 are SGDLS and YYNGEE. The chain's CDR3 is CASSVVANNSPLHF. In nucleotides, the CDR3 is TGTGCCAGCAGCGTAGTAGCGAATAATTCACCCCTCCACTTT.

J is TRBJ2-3 and V is TRBV19; D might be TRBD1 (6 bases). CDR3 size: 18 residues. Germline CDR1 reads LNHDA; CDR2 reads SQIVND (reference sequence). Trimming removed 6 bases from V and 0 bases from J, with 22 bases in between. The CDR3: CASSPPPWGRRSTDTQYF. The CDR3 nucleotides read TGTGCCAGTAGCCCACCACCCTGGGGGCGGCGAAGCACAGATACGCAGTATTTT.

V is TRBV7-8 and J is TRBJ1-5, with a weak D call TRBD1 (5 bases). The V gene's germline CDR1 is SGHVS and CDR2 FQNEAQ. There are 18 residues in the CDR3. Trimming took off 2 bases at V and 2 bases at J, with 19 bases between the two ends. The CDR3 is CASSLTPAGPRGNQPQHF. The CDR3 region has the DNA TGTGCCAGCAGCTTAACCCCTGCGGGACCCCGGGGCAATCAGCCCCAGCATTTT.

This rearrangement joins TRBV9 to TRBJ2-3; D may be TRBD2 (5 bases). Trimming pared 3 bases from V and 7 bases from J, leaving 15 bases between. There are 14 residues in the CDR3. Germline-derived CDR1 and CDR2 are SGDLS and YYNGEE. CDR3 sequence: CASSGPGTQYTQYF. CDR3 DNA sequence: TGTGCCAGCAGCGGACCGGGAACCCAGTATACGCAGTATTTT. Filled out from reference TRBV9 and TRBJ2-3, the complete variable domain reads DSGVTQTPKHLITATGQRVTLRCSPRSGDLSVYWYQQSLDQGLQFLIQYYNGEERAKGNILERFSAQQFPDLHSELNLSSLELGDSALYFCASSGPGTQYTQYFGPGTRLTVL.

This clone was picked up one time. The chain uses TRBV10-3 and TRBJ2-7, with D hard to call. CDR3 length: 12 residues. The germline V gene has CDR1 ENHRY and CDR2 SYGVKD. Trimming took 8 bases from V and 0 from J, leaving 8 bases between them. The CDR3: CAISVSSYEQYF. The DNA for the CDR3 is TGTGCCATCTCAGTCAGCTCCTACGAGCAGTACTTC.

This chain joins TRBV14 and TRBJ2-1, with 7 nucleotides matching TRBD1. The CDR3 totals 15 residues. Germline trimming cut 4 bases from V and 9 bases from J; bases unmatched to any gene: 12. Germline CDR1 and CDR2: SGHDN and FVKESK. The CDR3 loop reads CASSPPRGKLTEQFF. Here the CDR3 DNA reads TGTGCCAGCAGCCCCCCCAGGGGGAAATTGACTGAGCAGTTCTTC.

The chain uses TRBV19 and TRBJ1-1, with no clear D. V lost 8 bases and J lost 8, with 21 bases in between. Germline loops: CDR1 LNHDA, CDR2 SQIVND (reference sequence). The CDR3 is made up of 14 amino acids. CDR3 residues: CASGLLDGPREAFF. CDR3 bases: TGTGCCAGTGGACTGTTGGACGGGCCCAGGGAAGCTTTCTTT.

The chain employs TRBV5-1 and TRBJ2-5; D unclear. Trimming cost V 0 bases and J 2 bases, with 8 bases left between them. Per germline, CDR1 SGHRS and CDR2 YFSETQ. The CDR3 runs to 14 residues. CDR3: CASSLGSEQETQYF. The CDR3 DNA sequence: TGCGCCAGCAGCTTGGGGTCAGAACAAGAGACCCAGTACTTC.

The genes are TRBV5-4 and TRBJ1-4; a possible D gene is TRBD1 (5 bases). The germline V gene encodes CDR1 SGHNT and CDR2 YYREEE (reference sequence). The CDR3 extends over 15 amino acids. V gave up 4 bases and J gave up 5 bases, with 15 bases separating them. The CDR3: CASSLGGGKNEKLFF. CDR3 DNA sequence: TGTGCCAGCAGCCTTGGCGGGGGGAAAAATGAAAAACTGTTTTTT.

This chain joins TRBV5-1 and TRBJ2-7; D is possibly TRBD1 (6 bases). Germline CDR1 reads SGHRS; CDR2 reads YFSETQ. Trimming cost V 4 bases and J 6 bases, with 14 bases left between them. The CDR3 loop spans 13 amino acids. Written as DNA, the CDR3 is TGCGCCAGCAGCACTTCAGGGGTTCGCGAGCAGTACTTC. Its translation is CASSTSGVREQYF. Together with reference TRBV5-1 and TRBJ2-7, the CDR3 gives the full variable domain: KAGVTQTPRYLIKTRGQQVTLSCSPISGHRSVSWYQQTPGQGLQFLFEYFSETQRNKGNFPGRFSGRQFSNSRSEMNVSTLELGDSALYLCASSTSGVREQYFGPGTRLTVT.

The chain combines TRBV3-1 (or the pseudogene TRBV3-2) with TRBJ2-5; 10 nucleotides line up with TRBD2. Germline V gene lookup returns CDR1 LGHDT and CDR2 YNNKEL (reference sequence). CDR3 size: 15 residues. Trimming at V came to 6 bases and at J to 5 bases, leaving 9 bases not matched to a gene. The CDR3 nucleotides are TGTGCCAGCAGGCCGAGCGGGGGGGCCCGGGAGACCCAGTACTTC. This codes for CASRPSGGARETQYF.

The rearrangement joins TRBV11-2 to TRBJ2-1, with TRBD1 matching over 7 bases. Unmatched junction bases numbered 9, after V lost 3 bases and J lost 7 bases. Germline V gene data show CDR1 as SGHAT and CDR2 as FQNNGV. The CDR3 spans 15 residues. The CDR3 DNA is TGTGCCAGCAGCTTCCCCCAGGGGGTAAGGAATGAGCAGTTCTTC. The encoded protein is CASSFPQGVRNEQFF.

V is TRBV9 and J is TRBJ2-4; TRBD1 matches 10 bases. CDR1 is SGDLS, CDR2 YYNGEE, per germline. V gave up 3 bases and J gave up 3 bases; unmatched junction bases: 6. This CDR3 has 16 residues. CDR3 in amino acids: CASSERDRGVKNIQYF. CDR3 DNA sequence: TGTGCCAGCAGCGAGAGGGACAGGGGCGTCAAAAACATTCAGTACTTC.

The chain is built from TRBV7-2 and TRBJ1-1; no reliable D call. This CDR3 has 11 residues. V was cut by 5 bases and J by 8 bases, with 9 bases left in between. CDR1 is SGHTA, CDR2 FQGNSA, per germline. The CDR3 DNA reads TGTGCCAGCAGCCAGGTACGGGAAGCTTTCTTT. It encodes CASSQVREAFF.

Here the CDR3 DNA reads TGTGCCAGCAGCTTAGTGAACAGGGGAGGATCACCCCTCCACTTT. Amino acid sequence: CASSLVNRGGSPLHF. The chain is built from TRBV7-9 and TRBJ1-6, with TRBD1 matching 7 bases. The J segment lost 10 bases and the V segment lost 1 base, leaving 7 bases of the junction unmatched. This CDR3 is 15 amino acids long. Germline V gene data show CDR1 as SEHNR and CDR2 as FQNEAQ (reference sequence).

This chain joins TRBV7-9 and TRBJ2-3, with D possibly matching TRBD1 (5 bases). This CDR3 is 14 amino acids long. The ends were cut back, 5 bases at V and 6 bases at J, with 15 bases in the middle. Germline V gives CDR1 SEHNR, CDR2 FQNEAQ (reference sequence). CDR3 loop: CASSMLGLQDTQYF. In DNA form, the CDR3 reads TGTGCCAGCAGCATGCTGGGGCTACAGGATACGCAGTATTTT.

The CDR3 nucleotides are TGCGCCAGCAGCTCCAGAGGGACAGCGAGCGTAAGGGGCACCGGGGAGCTGTTTTTT. Residues: CASSSRGTASVRGTGELFF. The V and J genes are TRBV5-1 and TRBJ2-2, with 7 nucleotides matching TRBD1. The CDR3 consists of 19 residues. Germline V lookup: CDR1 SGHRS, CDR2 YFSETQ. Trimming at V came to 3 bases and at J to 4 bases, leaving 18 bases not matched to a gene.